The entry below describes one T cell receptor beta chain. These data come from a study of regulatory T cells in long-lasting Graves disease. Arm-PCR with iRepertoire HTBI primers amplified the CDR3 regions for these TCR beta libraries. Using its own MiXCR run on the multiplex PCR reads, TCRdb lists one record per CDR3 protein. The sample records hundreds of thousands of distinct CDR3 sequences, less than 20% being singletons. The time point was: newly diagnosed GD, antithyroid drugs for less than 3 months. There was RNA extracted from PBMCs, and the TCR library was made from it. V was pared by 5 bases and J by 4 bases, with 11 bases between. The CDR3 totals 13 residues.

Sequencing was performed on peripheral blood mononuclear cells (PBMCs), taken at new diagnosis, from a patient treated with antithyroid drugs. The gene calls are TRBV12-3 or TRBV12-4 and TRBJ2-5, with D possibly matching TRBD2 (5 bases). The TCR sequence derives from a female donor with Graves disease. In nucleotides, the CDR3 is TGTGCCAGCAGTCGAAAGGGAGCAGAGACCCAGTACTTC. Translating gives CASSRKGAETQYF.